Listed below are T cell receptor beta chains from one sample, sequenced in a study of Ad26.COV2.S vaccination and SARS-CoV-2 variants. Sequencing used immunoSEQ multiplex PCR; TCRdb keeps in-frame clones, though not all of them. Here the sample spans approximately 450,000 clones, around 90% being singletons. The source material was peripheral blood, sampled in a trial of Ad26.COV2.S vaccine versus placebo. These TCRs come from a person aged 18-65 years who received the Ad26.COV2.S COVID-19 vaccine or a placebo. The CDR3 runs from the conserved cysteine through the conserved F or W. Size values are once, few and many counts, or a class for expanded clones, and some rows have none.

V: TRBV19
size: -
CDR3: CASRGTGTTATGELFF

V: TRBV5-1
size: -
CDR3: CASSLAGGETQYF

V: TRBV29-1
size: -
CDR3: CSVGLAAYNEQFF

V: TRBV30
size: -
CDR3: CAWSVYYEQYF

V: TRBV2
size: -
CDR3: CASSRDSNYGYTF

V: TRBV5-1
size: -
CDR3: CASGISGRGETQYF

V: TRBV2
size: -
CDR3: CASSRRQPNQPQHF

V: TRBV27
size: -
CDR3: CASSPGRIAEAFF

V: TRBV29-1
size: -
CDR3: CSVANGFLSSYEQYF

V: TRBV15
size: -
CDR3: CATSRDDGPAGAVEQFF

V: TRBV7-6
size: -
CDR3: CASSLVSGGEQFF

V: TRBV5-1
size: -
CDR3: CASSPDPGLLAQYF

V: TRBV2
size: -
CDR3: CASTRDRTNSNQPQHF

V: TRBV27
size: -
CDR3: CASSFAGGSYEQYF

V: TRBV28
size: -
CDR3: CASQSFDRAGGYTF

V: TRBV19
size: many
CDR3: CASSTGTESYEQYF

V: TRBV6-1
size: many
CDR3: CASSDPSPGELFF

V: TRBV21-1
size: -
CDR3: CASSKVGWETEAFF

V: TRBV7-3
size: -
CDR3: CASSLRKAAPYEQYF

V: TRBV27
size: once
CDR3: CASRPAAASYEQYF

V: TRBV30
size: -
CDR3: CAWSVLGNQPQHF

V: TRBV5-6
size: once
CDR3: CASSLAQGVAPNYGYTF

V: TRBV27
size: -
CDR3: CASSDSKLPHEQYF

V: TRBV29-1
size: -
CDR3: CSVESPGHNEQFF

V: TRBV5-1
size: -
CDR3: CASSVLTVGETQYF

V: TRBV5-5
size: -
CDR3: CASSLGRGYNEQFF

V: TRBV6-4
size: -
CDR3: CASGGFEAFF

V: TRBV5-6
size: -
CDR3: CASSAGLPYEQYF

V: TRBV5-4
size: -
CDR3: CASSSGTGVMNTEAFF

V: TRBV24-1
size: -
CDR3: CATSPLTGELFF

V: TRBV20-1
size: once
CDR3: CSARTSYEQFF

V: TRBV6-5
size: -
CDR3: CASSYSLAGGGETQYF

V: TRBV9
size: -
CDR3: CASSAPGGVTNTEAFF

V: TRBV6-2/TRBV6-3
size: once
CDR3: CASSYSFPWGTVISGTEAFF

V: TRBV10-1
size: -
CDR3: CASSELSGSSYNEQFF

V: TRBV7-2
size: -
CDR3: CASSLTPAVSTDTQYF

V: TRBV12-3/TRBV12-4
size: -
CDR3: CASSNGRSYGYTF

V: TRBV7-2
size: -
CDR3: CASSYTYQETQYF

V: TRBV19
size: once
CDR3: CASSTRTGRGEKLFF

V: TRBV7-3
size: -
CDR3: CASSPTSAKETQYF

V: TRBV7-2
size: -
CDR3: CASSLDSGVKGYTF

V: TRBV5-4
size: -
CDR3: CASSSPNEQTQYF

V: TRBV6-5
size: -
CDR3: CASRAGGANYGYTF

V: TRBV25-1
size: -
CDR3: CASSVGFYGYTF

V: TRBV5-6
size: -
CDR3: CASSSTYEQYF

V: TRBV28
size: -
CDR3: CASSLAGPIYGYTF

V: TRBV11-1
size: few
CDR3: CASSLPGTSGSNEQFF

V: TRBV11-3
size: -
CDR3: CASSLGVGRTTGELFF

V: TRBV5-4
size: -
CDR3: CASSFGTGVTEAFF

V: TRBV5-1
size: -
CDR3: CASSSATSYKETQYF

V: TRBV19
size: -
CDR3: CARPFQREQYF

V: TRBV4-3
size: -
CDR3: CASSQDLPGSSYEQYF

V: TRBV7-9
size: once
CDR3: CASSSSGRRERETQYF

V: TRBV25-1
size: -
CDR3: CASSDPRGGVPPYNEQFF